This passage covers 11 T cell receptor beta chains from one sample sequenced in a study of T cell responses to AZD1222 COVID-19 vaccine. Method: immunoSEQ multiplex PCR; TCRdb's copy keeps in-frame clones and lacks some. This table has roughly 130,000 clones, 85% to 95% appearing once. The sequencing used peripheral blood, collected on day 0 of AZD1222 vaccination. Receptor source: an adult in good health.

V usage is TRBV7-9 and J usage is TRBJ2-5; no firm D call. The germline V gene has CDR1 SEHNR and CDR2 FQNEAQ (reference sequence). Deletions cut 5 bases from V and 5 bases from J, with 12 bases between. The CDR3 totals 13 residues. This CDR3 reads CASSHYTSETQYF. CDR3 DNA sequence: TGTGCCAGCAGCCACTACACCAGCGAGACCCAGTACTTC.

V is TRBV5-1 and J is TRBJ1-1; TRBD1 matches 9 bases. This CDR3 has 15 residues. With V trimmed by 4 bases and J by 1 base, 5 bases remained unmatched. CDR1 and CDR2 (germline): SGHRS, YFSETQ. CDR3 nucleotide sequence: TGCGCCAGCAGCCCGGGGGACAGGGAGAACACTGAAGCTTTCTTT. This sequence encodes CASSPGDRENTEAFF.

The chain carries TRBV11-2 and TRBJ2-1; a possible D gene is TRBD2 (6 bases). Germline V lookup: CDR1 SGHAT, CDR2 FQNNGV. Trimming left V 0 bases short and J 2 bases short, with 8 bases between. The CDR3 contains 15 residues. The CDR3 here is CASSLDSGTYNEQFF. The CDR3 coding sequence is TGTGCCAGCAGCTTAGATAGCGGAACCTACAATGAGCAGTTCTTC.

The rearrangement joins TRBV6-5 to TRBJ1-1; TRBD1 aligns across 8 bases. CDR1 and CDR2 (germline): MNHEY, SVGAGI. V lost 7 bases, J lost 5 bases, and 6 bases stayed unmatched. CDR3 length: 13 residues. CDR3 in DNA: TGTGCCAGCAACACAGGGGGTAGAACTGAAGCTTTCTTT. This gives the protein CASNTGGRTEAFF.

This chain joins TRBV18 and TRBJ2-7; D not resolved. The CDR3 runs to 12 residues. CDR1 and CDR2 from the germline V gene are KGHSH and LQKENI. V was clipped by 3 bases and J by 2 bases, with 5 bases between them. CDR3 protein: CASSPPAYEQYF. CDR3 DNA sequence: TGTGCCAGCTCACCTCCCGCCTACGAGCAGTACTTC.

This clone was seen more than once but under ten times. V and J are TRBV28 and TRBJ1-2; D might be TRBD1 (5 bases). CDR1 is MDHEN, CDR2 SYDVKM, per germline. This CDR3 spans 15 amino acids. V lost 5 bases and J 7 bases, leaving 20 bases between the germline ends. Here the CDR3 reads CASSRRPGLQGGYTF. Written as DNA, the CDR3 is TGTGCCAGCAGTCGTCGGCCGGGACTCCAAGGTGGCTACACCTTC.

The chain is built from TRBV6-1 and TRBJ1-2; D is unresolved. In germline, CDR1 is MNHNS, CDR2 SASEGT. Deletions cut 1 base from V and 1 base from J, with 10 bases between. The CDR3 runs to 15 residues. CDR3 bases: TGTGCCAGCAGTGAAGGAAACAGCCATAACTATGGCTACACCTTC. Translating it yields CASSEGNSHNYGYTF.

V usage is TRBV19 and J usage is TRBJ1-5; 10 nucleotides agree with TRBD1. CDR1 and CDR2 from the germline V gene are LNHDA and SQIVND (reference sequence). V was clipped by 8 bases and J by 0 bases; unmatched bases: 7. The CDR3 loop spans 16 amino acids. Here the CDR3 reads CASRGQGTNSNQPQHF. The CDR3, as DNA: TGTGCCAGTCGGGGACAGGGGACTAATAGCAATCAGCCCCAGCATTTT.

The CDR3 loop reads CASRHIEPEAFF. CDR3 bases: TGTGCCAGCAGACATATAGAACCTGAAGCTTTCTTT. This chain joins TRBV6-6 and TRBJ1-1; D is ambiguous. The germline V gene encodes CDR1 MNHNY and CDR2 SVGAGI (reference sequence). The V end lost 6 bases, the J end lost 6 bases, and 11 bases lay between the germline ends. CDR3 length: 12 residues.

In its sample, this clone was seen once. This sequence joins TRBV3-1 (or the pseudogene TRBV3-2) and TRBJ1-1, with D tentatively TRBD1 (5 bases). Germline assignment: CDR1 LGHDT and CDR2 YNNKEL (reference sequence). The length of the CDR3 is 14 residues. V lost 2 bases, J lost 1 base, and 8 bases lay in between. CDR3 region: CASSQRGTNTEAFF. DNA for the CDR3: TGTGCCAGCAGCCAACGAGGGACGAACACTGAAGCTTTCTTT.

The V and J genes are TRBV4-3 and TRBJ2-3; D gene ambiguous. V was pared by 0 bases and J by 6 bases, with 10 bases between. The CDR3 is 14 residues long. Germline lookup yields CDR1 LGHNA and CDR2 YSLEER. The CDR3 region has the DNA TGCGCCAGCAGCCAAGAGGGCGGATTCGATACGCAGTATTTT. It is translated as CASSQEGGFDTQYF.